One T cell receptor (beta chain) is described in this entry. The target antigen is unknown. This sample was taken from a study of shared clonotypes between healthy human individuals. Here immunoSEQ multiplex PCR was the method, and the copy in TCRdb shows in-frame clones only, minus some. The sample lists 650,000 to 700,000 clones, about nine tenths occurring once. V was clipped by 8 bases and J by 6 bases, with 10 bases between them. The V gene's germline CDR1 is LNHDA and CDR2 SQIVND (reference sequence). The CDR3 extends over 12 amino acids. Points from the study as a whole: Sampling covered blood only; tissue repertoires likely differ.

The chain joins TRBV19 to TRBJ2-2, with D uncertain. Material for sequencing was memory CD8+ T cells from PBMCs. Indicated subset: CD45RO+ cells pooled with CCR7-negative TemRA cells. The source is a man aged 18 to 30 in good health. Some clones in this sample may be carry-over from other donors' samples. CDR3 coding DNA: TGTGCCAGTCATGAAGTCGCCGGGGAGCTGTTTTTT. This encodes CASHEVAGELFF.